The 12 T cell receptor beta chains listed next were all sequenced from one sample in a study of STAT5B mutations in CD4+ large granular lymphocyte leukemia. The table came from immunoSEQ multiplex PCR; TCRdb's copy has only in-frame clones and leaves some out. This sample yields about 24,000 clones, of which around 72% are seen a single time; 0.55% to 0.75% belongs to the top ten. Specimen: CD4+ T cells from blood buffy coats. These receptors all stem from a human donor in good health.

The V gene is TRBV14, the J gene TRBJ1-6; D gene ambiguous. The CDR3 runs to 13 residues. The V end was cut by 2 bases, the J end by 8 bases, with 7 bases between. Germline loops: CDR1 SGHDN, CDR2 FVKESK. The CDR3 protein is CASSQSRYSPLHF. The CDR3 DNA reads TGTGCCAGCAGCCAATCTAGGTATTCACCCCTCCACTTT.

The chain combines TRBV9 with TRBJ2-3; 10 bases fit TRBD2. The germline CDR1 and CDR2 sequences are SGDLS and YYNGEE. The CDR3 is 16 amino acids. With 1 base clipped from V and 2 bases from J, the junction kept 4 bases outside the gene matches. The CDR3 reads CASSVTLAGATDTQYF. The CDR3 DNA sequence: TGTGCCAGCAGCGTAACCCTAGCGGGGGCCACAGATACGCAGTATTTT. Full variable domain (outside the CDR3, taken from reference TRBV9 and TRBJ2-3): DSGVTQTPKHLITATGQRVTLRCSPRSGDLSVYWYQQSLDQGLQFLIQYYNGEERAKGNILERFSAQQFPDLHSELNLSSLELGDSALYFCASSVTLAGATDTQYFGPGTRLTVL.

This chain uses TRBV2 with TRBJ2-1, with 10 bases identical to TRBD1. Per germline, CDR1 SNHLY and CDR2 FYNNEI. Germline trimming cut 11 bases from V and 9 bases from J; bases unmatched to any gene: 10. CDR3 length equals 13 residues. DNA for the CDR3: TGTGCCTGCGCGGGACAGGGGACGGGTGAGCAGTTCTTC. It specifies CACAGQGTGEQFF. The full variable domain, completed using reference TRBV2 and TRBJ2-1, is EPEVTQTPSHQVTQMGQEVILRCVPISNHLYFYWYRQILGQKVEFLVSFYNNEISEKSEIFDDQFSVERPDGSNFTLKIRSTKLEDSAMYFCACAGQGTGEQFFGPGTRLTVL.

This sequence joins TRBV5-1 and TRBJ2-7; maybe TRBD1 (6 bases). V lost 2 bases, J lost 1 base, and 19 bases lay in between. CDR1 is SGHRS, CDR2 YFSETQ, per germline. CDR3 size: 17 residues. CDR3 protein: CASSFEKTGMGSYEQYF. The CDR3 DNA reads TGCGCCAGCAGCTTCGAAAAGACAGGTATGGGATCCTACGAGCAGTACTTC.

This chain links TRBV27 with TRBJ2-2; D is unclear. The length of the CDR3 is 12 residues. The V gene's germline CDR1 is MNHEY and CDR2 SMNVEV (reference sequence). V dropped 2 bases and J dropped 2 bases, with 0 bases sitting between them. The CDR3 is CASSLNTGELFF. In DNA, the CDR3 is TGTGCCAGCAGTTTAAACACCGGGGAGCTGTTTTTT.

V usage is TRBV7-2 and J usage is TRBJ1-6; 8 bases agree with TRBD1. The CDR3 totals 18 residues. Germline values: CDR1 SGHTA, CDR2 FQGNSA. Trimming took 4 bases from V and 8 from J; bases not matched to a gene: 16. The CDR3 sequence is CASSYLRQGRYSDSPLHF. CDR3 DNA: TGTGCCAGCAGCTACTTGCGACAGGGGAGGTATTCAGATTCACCCCTCCACTTT.

This sequence joins TRBV27 and TRBJ1-5, with D maybe TRBD1 (6 bases). V lost 6 bases to trimming and J lost 2 bases, with 20 bases between them. CDR3 length: 17 residues. Germline CDR1 reads MNHEY; CDR2 reads SMNVEV (reference sequence). The CDR3 nucleotides are TGTGCCAGCAGGATACAGGGATTCGGAGGCGGCAATCAGCCCCAGCATTTT. Encoded protein: CASRIQGFGGGNQPQHF.

The chain is built from TRBV6-1 and TRBJ1-3; D is perhaps TRBD1 (5 bases). Germline lookup yields CDR1 MNHNS and CDR2 SASEGT. Trimming took off 6 bases at V and 0 bases at J, with 15 bases between the two ends. The CDR3 runs to 16 residues. The CDR3 sequence is CASREPDSSSGNTIYF. CDR3 DNA: TGTGCCAGCAGAGAACCTGACAGCTCCTCTGGAAACACCATATATTTT.

The rearrangement joins TRBV6-6 to TRBJ2-7, with 8 bases matching TRBD1. The junction had 8 bases not matched to a gene; V was cut back by 6 bases and J by 4 bases. This CDR3 spans 14 amino acids. Germline assignment: CDR1 MNHNY and CDR2 SVGAGI (reference sequence). The CDR3 protein is CASRTTGGVYEQYF. CDR3 DNA sequence: TGTGCCAGCAGAACCACAGGGGGAGTGTACGAGCAGTACTTC.

In this sample, this clone turned up a few times. At one boundary the junction diverges from the germline segment, which might be a read error. The chain is built from TRBV4-1 and TRBJ1-1; D remains unclear. In germline, CDR1 is MGHRA, CDR2 YSYEKL. The CDR3 loop spans 12 amino acids. The CDR3 sequence is CASSPFKRAPLF. Written as DNA, the CDR3 is TGCGCCAGCAGCCCTTTTAAAAGGGCGCCACTCTTT.

A few counts support this clone. The V call is TRBV11-3, the J call TRBJ1-1, with D maybe TRBD1 (5 bases). CDR1 and CDR2 from the germline V gene are SGHNT and YENEEA. The CDR3 covers 13 residues. V dropped 5 bases and J dropped 5 bases, with 12 bases sitting between them. This CDR3 is CASSRGIETEAFF. CDR3 coding DNA: TGTGCCAGCAGCAGGGGAATTGAGACTGAAGCTTTCTTT.

Judged by abundance, this clone is medium-sized. V is TRBV2 and J is TRBJ1-4, with 7 positions matching TRBD1. The CDR3 spans 12 residues. V lost 7 bases, J lost 12 bases, and 8 bases stayed unmatched. The V gene's germline CDR1 is SNHLY and CDR2 FYNNEI. The CDR3 DNA follows: TGTGCCAGCACCCGAGACAGGGTAGAACTGTTTTTT. It specifies CASTRDRVELFF.